What follows is one T cell receptor beta chain and its context. Only in-frame clones appear in the TCRdb table, and some are missing; sequencing was by immunoSEQ multiplex PCR. The sample has 150,000 to 200,000 clones, about 87% seen once. The data originate from a study of blood T cell repertoires in COVID-19. In the study overall: The analysed material was cDNA or gDNA that came from T cells, B-cell-depleted T cells, or PBMCs.

Germline V lookup: CDR1 MNHEY, CDR2 SVGEGT. This CDR3 region has 14 residues. The ends lost 5 bases at V and 6 bases at J; junction bases unmatched: 7. Sequenced: peripheral blood. This rearrangement joins TRBV6-2 or TRBV6-3 to TRBJ2-7, with TRBD2 matching 10 bases. The source of this sequence is a woman under 40 with acute or convalescent COVID-19. DNA of the CDR3: TGTGCCAGCAGTCGGAGTCTAGCGGGAGCCGAGCAGTACTTC. Its translation is CASSRSLAGAEQYF.